The 8 T cell receptor beta chains below were found in one sample sequenced in a study of vaccination effects on CD4 cells after COVID-19. The culture ran for around 10 days before CD4+ T cells were isolated. Measured with immunoSEQ multiplex PCR; TCRdb has only the in-frame clones, and not every one. The sample shows tens of thousands of clones, under 80% of them seen only once. What these receptors recognize is not known. The input for sequencing was CD4+ T cells from PBMCs cultured without peptide, taken before COVID-19 vaccination. Receptor source: a human donor who had a prior SARS-CoV-2 infection.

The chain uses TRBV27 and TRBJ1-1, with D perhaps matching TRBD1 (6 bases). The CDR3 loop spans 13 amino acids. CDR1 MNHEY and CDR2 SMNVEV come from the germline V gene (reference sequence). The V end was cut by 4 bases, the J end by 1 base, with 7 bases between. The CDR3 loop reads CASSWGPNTEAFF. Written as DNA, the CDR3 is TGTGCCAGCAGTTGGGGGCCGAACACTGAAGCTTTCTTT.

V gene TRBV7-9 combines with J gene TRBJ1-1; no reliable D call. The CDR3 has 14 amino acids. Germline V gene sequence: CDR1 SEHNR, CDR2 FQNEAQ (reference sequence). V lost 1 base, J lost 4 bases, and 10 bases lay in between. The CDR3 spells CASSLESTGTEAFF. The DNA for the CDR3 is TGTGCCAGCAGCTTAGAGTCGACTGGCACTGAAGCTTTCTTT. The complete variable domain, with remaining parts taken from reference TRBV7-9 and TRBJ1-1, reads DTGVSQNPRHKITKRGQNVTFRCDPISEHNRLYWYRQTLGQGPEFLTYFQNEAQLEKSRLLSDRFSAERPKGSFSTLEIQRTEQGDSAMYLCASSLESTGTEAFFGQGTRLTVV.

This chain connects TRBV6-5 to TRBJ1-5, with 9 nucleotides matching TRBD1. J was trimmed by 5 bases and V by 6 bases; bases with no gene match: 8. The CDR3 loop spans 15 amino acids. The V gene's germline CDR1 is MNHEY and CDR2 SVGAGI. CDR3 sequence (DNA): TGTGCCAGCAGACCGGGGACAGGGAGGGATCAGCCCCAGCATTTT. Its protein product is CASRPGTGRDQPQHF.

The rearrangement links TRBV5-8 to TRBJ1-4; D possibly corresponds to TRBD1 (6 bases). V was cut by 0 bases and J by 4 bases, with 16 bases left in between. This CDR3 spans 17 amino acids. Germline lookup yields CDR1 SGHTS and CDR2 YDEGEE. CDR3 in amino acids: CASSLAQGRRRNEKLFF. The CDR3 bases are TGTGCCAGCAGCTTGGCTCAGGGGAGGAGGCGTAATGAAAAACTGTTTTTT.

This clone turned up a few times. CDR3: CASSKETFGLAYTGELFF. The CDR3 nucleotides read TGTGCCAGCAGCAAAGAAACTTTCGGACTAGCGTACACCGGGGAGCTGTTTTTT. The genes are TRBV21-1 and TRBJ2-2; the table's TRBD2 call for D was not verified on the DNA. TRBV21-1 is assigned pseudogene status. The CDR3 extends over 18 amino acids.

The J gene is TRBJ1-6, the V gene TRBV5-1; perhaps TRBD1 as D (6 bases). The CDR3 loop spans 15 amino acids. Germline V CDR1 and CDR2: SGHRS, YFSETQ. Between the trimmed V and J ends, which lost 4 bases and 7 bases, there was a span of 15 bases. The CDR3 nucleotides read TGCGCCAGCAGCCATACAGGGCCTCGGAATTCACCCCTCCACTTT. As protein: CASSHTGPRNSPLHF.

The V and J genes are TRBV27 and TRBJ1-4; D ambiguous. CDR1 and CDR2 from the germline V gene are MNHEY and SMNVEV (reference sequence). Trimming removed 3 bases at V and 6 bases at J, with 11 bases between. The length of the CDR3 is 14 residues. The CDR3 bases are TGTGCCAGCAGTTTTGGTGGGGAGGATGAAAAACTGTTTTTT. Its translation: CASSFGGEDEKLFF.

This chain joins TRBV18 and TRBJ2-7; tentatively, D is TRBD1 (5 bases). The CDR3 sequence is 13 residues long. Trimming cost V 4 bases and J 7 bases, with 14 bases left between them. The germline V gene has CDR1 KGHSH and CDR2 LQKENI. The CDR3 is CASSLLSGYEQYF. CDR3 nucleotides: TGTGCCAGCTCACTGCTCTCAGGGTATGAGCAGTACTTC.